This record looks at one T cell receptor beta chain sequence and its context. Enrolled during active infection, Seattle patients were then followed longitudinally. The sample belongs to a study of blood T cell repertoires in COVID-19. Study in general: From the United States, Italy and Spain came samples of acute and convalescent COVID-19. PBMCs, B-cell-depleted T cells, or T cells provided the cDNA or gDNA that made up the material.

Germline CDR1 reads DFQATT; CDR2 reads SNEGSKA (reference sequence). The CDR3 sequence is 18 residues long. The V and J ends lost 3 bases and 2 bases, in that order; junction bases with no gene match: 13. Here immunoSEQ multiplex PCR was the method, and the copy in TCRdb shows in-frame clones only, minus some. Here the sample spans about 190,000 clones, 82% being singletons. The sequenced sample consisted of peripheral blood. The V call is TRBV20-1, the J call TRBJ2-2, with 9 positions matching TRBD1. This TCR was sampled from a woman aged 55-75 years with COVID-19, enrolled during active disease. In DNA, the CDR3 is TGCAGTGCTAGTGCCTTGGGACAGGGAGTAGCTAACACCGGGGAGCTGTTTTTT. Its protein is CSASALGQGVANTGELFF.